This TCR beta chain was found in a study of regulatory T cells in long-lasting Graves disease. Time point: newly diagnosed GD, antithyroid drugs for less than 3 months. PBMCs provided the RNA from which the TCR library was made. V was pared by 5 bases and J by 5 bases, with 18 bases of the junction left unmatched. The CDR3 length is 18 residues. Germline V gene lookup returns CDR1 SNHLY and CDR2 FYNNEI. To make TCR beta libraries, researchers used iRepertoire HTBI primers and Arm-PCR of CDR3 regions. TCRdb reprocessed the multiplex PCR reads with MiXCR, giving one entry per CDR3 protein. Of about 610,000 distinct CDR3 sequences listed, roughly 15% were seen once; the top ten hold around 11%. This clonotype was recorded many times. The data also belong to a second study, concerning T cells in Graves' hyperthyroidism and ophthalmopathy. That work states: Hyperthyroidism had been newly diagnosed in patients aged 18 to 65, and its duration was under 2 months. Exclusions: uncontrolled infection, other autoimmune disease, pregnancy, lactation. Using the HTBI primer set, a first-round RT-PCR was run on the TCR CDR3.

This clonotype was obtained from a man between 18 and 35 years old with Graves disease. Sequencing was performed on peripheral blood mononuclear cells (PBMCs), taken at new diagnosis, from a patient treated with antithyroid drugs. V usage is TRBV2 and J usage is TRBJ2-4; 7 nucleotides match TRBD2. This chain's CDR3 is CASSQRITSVRSENIQYF. Written as DNA, the CDR3 is TGTGCCAGCAGTCAAAGAATTACTAGCGTCCGAAGCGAAAACATTCAGTACTTC.